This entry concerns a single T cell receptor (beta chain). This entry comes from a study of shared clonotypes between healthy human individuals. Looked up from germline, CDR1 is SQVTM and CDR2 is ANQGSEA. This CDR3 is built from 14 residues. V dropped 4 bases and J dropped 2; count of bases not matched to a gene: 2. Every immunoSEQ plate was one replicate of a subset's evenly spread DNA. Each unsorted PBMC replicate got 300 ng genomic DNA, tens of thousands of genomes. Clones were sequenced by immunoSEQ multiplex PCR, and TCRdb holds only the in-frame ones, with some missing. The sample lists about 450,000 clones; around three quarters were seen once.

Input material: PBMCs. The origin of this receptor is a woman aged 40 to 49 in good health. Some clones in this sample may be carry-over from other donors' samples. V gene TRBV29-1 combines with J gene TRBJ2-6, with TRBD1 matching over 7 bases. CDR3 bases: TGCAGCGTTGGAACAGGGGCTGGGGCCAACGTCCTGACTTTC. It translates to CSVGTGAGANVLTF.